This TCR beta chain was observed in a study of circulating CD8 cells and anti-PD-1 response in melanoma. Study findings and constraints: No tumor material was available, so peptide assays assessed reactivity.

Germline CDR1 is SGHAT and CDR2 is FQNNGV. The CDR3 contains 14 residues. V gave up 1 base and J gave up 9 bases; unmatched junction bases: 7. Each library started from roughly 16 ng of total RNA using the QIAseq Immune Repertoire TCR panel. MiXCR, run by TCRdb on the reads, gives a single entry per CDR3 protein. The repertoire holds about 360 distinct CDR3 sequences, 8% to 10% seen once, with roughly 17% in the top ten. From live CD3+CD8+TCRalphabeta+ cells, four PD-1 and/or TIGIT subsets were sorted. This clonotype is large in the sample. Its antigen is unknown. This chain joins TRBV11-2 and TRBJ2-5, with TRBD1 matching over 8 bases. The material was CD8+ T cells from PBMCs, obtained at baseline or after one month of anti-PD-1 therapy (not recorded which). The sequence was collected from a human donor with melanoma. CDR3 in amino acids: CASSLGSGGLAQYF. CDR3 nucleotide sequence: TGTGCCAGCAGCTTAGGGTCAGGGGGCCTTGCCCAGTACTTC.